The sequence of this TCR beta chain was determined in a study of blood T cell repertoires in COVID-19. At the level of the study: Both acute and convalescent COVID-19 samples were obtained from the United States, Italy and Spain. The cDNA or gDNA used as material had been derived from T cells, B-cell-depleted T cells, or PBMCs.

Patients of the Seattle cohort, enrolled during active infection, were followed longitudinally. This CDR3 is built from 16 residues. Study processing details: Reference gene primer amplification in the assay estimated nucleated cell counts. Produced via immunoSEQ multiplex PCR; TCRdb's table is partial and in-frame only. V and J calls and clone size follow that table, whereas D and trimming were derived from the DNA. The data show some 350,000 clones, around 89% seen once. The sequence was obtained from a woman in her 30s with COVID-19, enrolled during active disease. J is TRBJ1-1 and V is TRBV21-1; the table's D call, TRBD1, has no DNA check behind it. TRBV21-1 constitutes a pseudogene. Sequenced sample: peripheral blood. This chain's CDR3 is CASSKARDSSLTEAFF. As DNA, the CDR3 is TGTGCCAGCAGCAAAGCCAGGGACAGTTCACTCACTGAAGCTTTCTTT.